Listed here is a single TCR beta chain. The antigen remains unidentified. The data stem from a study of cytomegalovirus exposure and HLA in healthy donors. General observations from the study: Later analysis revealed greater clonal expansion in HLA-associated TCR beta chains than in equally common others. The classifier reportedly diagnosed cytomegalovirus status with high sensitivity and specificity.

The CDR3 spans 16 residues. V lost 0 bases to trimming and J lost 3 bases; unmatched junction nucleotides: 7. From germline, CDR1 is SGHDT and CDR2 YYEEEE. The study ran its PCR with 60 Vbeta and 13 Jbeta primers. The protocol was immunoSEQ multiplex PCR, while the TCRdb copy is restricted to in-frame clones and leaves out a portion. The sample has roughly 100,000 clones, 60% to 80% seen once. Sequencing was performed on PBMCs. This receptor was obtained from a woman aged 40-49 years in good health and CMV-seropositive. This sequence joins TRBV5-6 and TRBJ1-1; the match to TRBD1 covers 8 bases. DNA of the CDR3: TGTGCCAGCAGCTTGGACAGGGGGAAGTGGGACACTGAAGCTTTCTTT. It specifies CASSLDRGKWDTEAFF. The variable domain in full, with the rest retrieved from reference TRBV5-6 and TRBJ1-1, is DAGVTQSPTHLIKTRGQQVTLRCSPKSGHDTVSWYQQALGQGPQFIFQYYEEEERQRGNFPDRFSGHQFPNYSSELNVNALLLGDSALYLCASSLDRGKWDTEAFFGQGTRLTVV.